The 25 T cell receptor beta chains below all came from one sample that was sequenced in a study of PD-L1 blockade in urothelial cancer. Clones were sequenced by immunoSEQ multiplex PCR, and TCRdb holds only the in-frame ones, with some missing. The sample lists 50,000 or so clones; about 81% were seen once. Time point reported: pretreatment peripheral blood. This material consisted of PBMCs, taken around atezolizumab (anti-PD-L1) treatment. The receptors come from a man in his 70s with urothelial cancer.

The chain couples TRBV15 to TRBJ2-1, with a tentative D call TRBD1 (6 bases). Deletions cut 0 bases from V and 7 bases from J, with 13 bases between. Germline CDR1 and CDR2: LNHNV and YYDKDF (reference sequence). The CDR3 extends over 15 amino acids. CDR3 bases: TGTGCCACCAGCAGAGATCTGAACAGGGCTAATGAGCAGTTCTTC. Protein: CATSRDLNRANEQFF. The variable domain in full, completed from reference TRBV15 and TRBJ2-1, reads DAMVIQNPRYQVTQFGKPVTLSCSQTLNHNVMYWYQQKSSQAPKLLFHYYDKDFNNEADTPDNFQSRRPNTSFCFLDIRSPGLGDTAMYLCATSRDLNRANEQFFGPGTRLTVL.

The gene calls are TRBV7-9 and TRBJ1-2; D might be TRBD1 (5 bases). Deletions cut 1 base from V and 6 bases from J, with 6 bases between. The CDR3 is 12 residues long. CDR1 SEHNR and CDR2 FQNEAQ come from the germline V gene (reference sequence). The CDR3 spells CASSLGGDGYTF. Written as DNA, the CDR3 is TGTGCCAGCAGCTTAGGGGGGGATGGCTACACCTTC.

The genes are TRBV5-1 and TRBJ2-3; 11 bases align to TRBD2. This CDR3 has 16 residues. The germline V gene has CDR1 SGHRS and CDR2 YFSETQ. The junction had 2 bases not matched to a gene; V was cut back by 2 bases and J by 0 bases. The CDR3 DNA reads TGCGCCAGCAGCTTCGGGACTAGCGGTAGCACAGATACGCAGTATTTT. It encodes CASSFGTSGSTDTQYF.

This chain uses TRBV7-9 with TRBJ1-1, with 7 positions matching TRBD1. Trimming cost V 6 bases and J 4 bases; bases outside gene matches: 8. Germline loops: CDR1 SEHNR, CDR2 FQNEAQ (reference sequence). The CDR3 extends over 14 amino acids. CDR3 bases: TGTGCCAGCAGGAAGGGGGCGGGTAGCACTGAAGCTTTCTTT. Its translation is CASRKGAGSTEAFF.

The chain employs TRBV27 and TRBJ1-2; 8 bases fit TRBD1. The CDR3 runs to 14 residues. J gave up 5 bases and V 6 bases, and 8 bases lay outside the gene matches. Germline CDR1 reads MNHEY; CDR2 reads SMNVEV (reference sequence). The CDR3: CASSTQGAYYGYTF. Written as DNA, the CDR3 is TGTGCCAGCAGCACTCAGGGGGCTTATTATGGCTACACCTTC.

V is TRBV19 and J is TRBJ2-1; 11 nucleotides agree with TRBD2. V was pared by 2 bases and J by 7 bases, with 7 bases of the junction left unmatched. The CDR3 sequence is 16 residues long. The germline CDR1 and CDR2 sequences are LNHDA and SQIVND (reference sequence). CDR3 region: CASSILTSGADNEQFF. In DNA, the CDR3 is TGTGCCAGTAGTATATTGACTAGCGGGGCCGATAATGAGCAGTTCTTC.

The rearrangement links TRBV19 to TRBJ1-2; no firm D call. The CDR3 sequence is 9 residues long. The V end was cut by 9 bases, the J end by 7 bases, with 6 bases between. Germline V gene sequence: CDR1 LNHDA, CDR2 SQIVND (reference sequence). CDR3 sequence: CASGVGYTF. In DNA, the CDR3 is TGTGCCAGCGGTGTTGGCTACACCTTC. Filled out from reference TRBV19 and TRBJ1-2, the complete variable domain reads DGGITQSPKYLFRKEGQNVTLSCEQNLNHDAMYWYRQDPGQGLRLIYYSQIVNDFQKGDIAEGYSVSREKKESFPLTVTSAQKNPTAFYLCASGVGYTFGSGTRLTVV.

The CDR3 reads CASSEGGASGANVLTF. The CDR3 DNA follows: TGTGCCAGCAGTGAAGGGGGCGCGAGTGGGGCCAACGTCCTGACTTTC. V usage is TRBV25-1 and J usage is TRBJ2-6; D is perhaps TRBD1 (6 bases). The CDR3 is 16 residues long. The germline CDR1 and CDR2 sequences are MGHDK and SYGVNS. Deletions cut 2 bases from V and 3 bases from J, with 11 bases between.

The chain couples TRBV29-1 to TRBJ2-7; D may be TRBD1 (7 bases). CDR1 SQVTM and CDR2 ANQGSEA come from the germline V gene. CDR3 length: 15 amino acids. The V end was cut by 3 bases, the J end by 6 bases, with 21 bases between. The CDR3 sequence is CSVEGPRQGGGEQYF. As DNA, the CDR3 is TGCAGCGTTGAGGGCCCCAGGCAGGGGGGCGGCGAGCAGTACTTC.

The CDR3 spells CASSFTGGNGEQYF. The CDR3 DNA reads TGTGCCAGCAGCTTCACAGGGGGCAATGGCGAGCAGTACTTC. V gene TRBV7-8 combines with J gene TRBJ2-7, with 9 bases identical to TRBD1. The CDR3 is 14 residues long. Germline values: CDR1 SGHVS, CDR2 FQNEAQ. The V segment lost 3 bases and the J segment 6 bases; nucleotides outside the gene matches: 6.

The rearrangement uses TRBV5-4 and TRBJ2-7; 12 bases line up with TRBD1. Germline-derived CDR1 and CDR2 are SGHNT and YYREEE (reference sequence). Losses at the gene ends were 0 bases for V and 6 bases for J; bases not matched to a gene: 7. The CDR3 is 16 amino acids. CDR3 DNA sequence: TGTGCCAGCAGCTTGGGTCTGGGACAGGGGGCCATCGAGCAGTACTTC. Residues: CASSLGLGQGAIEQYF.

The V gene is TRBV15, the J gene TRBJ2-2, with D possibly being TRBD1 (6 bases). The ends were cut back, 4 bases at V and 6 bases at J, with 12 bases in the middle. The CDR3 length is 14 residues. Germline CDR1 is LNHNV and CDR2 is YYDKDF (reference sequence). The CDR3 loop is CATSIPQGSGELFF. The CDR3 coding sequence is TGTGCCACCAGCATACCACAGGGATCCGGGGAGCTGTTTTTT.

A few counts support this clone. This chain joins TRBV5-1 and TRBJ2-5, with a possible D match to TRBD1 (6 bases). The CDR3 is made up of 17 amino acids. Germline CDR1 SGHRS, CDR2 YFSETQ. Trimming took 4 bases from V and 5 from J, leaving 24 bases between them. The DNA for the CDR3 is TGCGCCAGCAGCGCCGGCCAAAAACAGGGTGTGTTGGAGACCCAGTACTTC. It is translated as CASSAGQKQGVLETQYF.

The V and J genes are TRBV19 and TRBJ2-2; 11 nucleotides agree with TRBD1. The CDR3 consists of 15 residues. The ends lost 3 bases at V and 6 bases at J; junction bases unmatched: 3. Germline V lookup: CDR1 LNHDA, CDR2 SQIVND (reference sequence). The CDR3 here is CASSIKDRGPGELFF. CDR3 nucleotide sequence: TGTGCCAGTAGTATCAAGGACAGGGGGCCCGGGGAGCTGTTTTTT.

The chain has TRBV28 and TRBJ1-2; TRBD1 aligns across 7 bases. Per germline, CDR1 MDHEN and CDR2 SYDVKM. The CDR3 is 15 residues long. The V segment lost 8 bases and the J segment 7 bases; nucleotides outside the gene matches: 16. In DNA, the CDR3 is TGTGCCAGCGGCTACAGGGGCACCCTCATTGTTGGCTACACCTTC. Protein product: CASGYRGTLIVGYTF.

The chain recombines TRBV7-3 with TRBJ2-2; D may be TRBD1 (6 bases). V dropped 0 bases and J dropped 4 bases, with 15 bases sitting between them. Germline V gives CDR1 SGHTA, CDR2 FQGTGA. The CDR3 covers 17 residues. Written as DNA, the CDR3 is TGTGCCAGCAGCTTAACCGCACAGGGCCCGACCACCGGGGAGCTGTTTTTT. Encoded protein: CASSLTAQGPTTGELFF.

The chain employs TRBV7-6 and TRBJ2-7, with TRBD1 identical over 7 bases. J was trimmed by 6 bases and V by 0 bases; bases with no gene match: 5. Germline V gene sequence: CDR1 SGHVS, CDR2 FNYEAQ. The CDR3 runs 14 residues. This chain's CDR3 is CASSLAGQVGEQYF. The CDR3 DNA is TGTGCCAGCAGCTTAGCCGGACAGGTTGGCGAGCAGTACTTC.

This sequence joins TRBV7-9 and TRBJ1-5, with 8 bases identical to TRBD1. The CDR3 has 15 residues. Trimming at V came to 5 bases and at J to 7 bases, leaving 10 bases not matched to a gene. CDR1 is SEHNR, CDR2 FQNEAQ, per germline (reference sequence). CDR3 nucleotides: TGTGCCAGCAGCCCTGGGCAGGGGGCCGGACAGCCCCAGCATTTT. It codes for CASSPGQGAGQPQHF.

The rearrangement links TRBV28 to TRBJ2-7, with 7 bases that match TRBD1. Germline CDR1 is MDHEN and CDR2 is SYDVKM. V lost 4 bases to trimming and J lost 2 bases; unmatched junction nucleotides: 14. This CDR3 region has 17 residues. The CDR3 region is CASSSSGTALVPYEQYF. Here the CDR3 DNA reads TGTGCCAGCAGTTCTTCTGGGACAGCGCTCGTACCCTACGAGCAGTACTTC.

The chain employs TRBV11-3 and TRBJ2-7; D remains ambiguous. Germline V gene sequence: CDR1 SGHNT, CDR2 YENEEA. This CDR3 has 10 residues. Deletions cut 6 bases from V and 4 bases from J, with 4 bases between. CDR3 region: CASSSYEQYF. In nucleotides, the CDR3 is TGTGCCAGCAGTTCATACGAGCAGTACTTC.

There are a few counts of this clone. The chain employs TRBV6-5 and TRBJ2-7; 9 bases match TRBD1. The CDR3 is made up of 15 amino acids. The V gene end was trimmed by 7 bases and the J gene end by 2 bases; junction bases not matched to a gene: 9. The germline CDR1 and CDR2 sequences are MNHEY and SVGAGI. CDR3 bases: TGTGCCAGCACCCCGATGAGACAGGGGGCCTACGAGCAGTACTTC. This codes for CASTPMRQGAYEQYF.

The rearrangement uses TRBV5-1 and TRBJ2-3; D unclear. V gave up 4 bases and J gave up 2 bases, with 8 bases separating them. This CDR3 has 13 amino acids. Per the germline V gene, CDR1 is SGHRS and CDR2 is YFSETQ. The CDR3 is CASSQRSTDTQYF. The CDR3 nucleotides are TGCGCCAGCAGCCAGCGCTCCACAGATACGCAGTATTTT.

This chain uses TRBV7-9 with TRBJ2-5; D possibly corresponds to TRBD1 (6 bases). In germline, CDR1 is SEHNR, CDR2 FQNEAQ (reference sequence). This CDR3 is 14 amino acids long. Deletions cut 6 bases from V and 0 bases from J, with 11 bases between. CDR3 in amino acids: CASSRQANQETQYF. The CDR3, as DNA: TGTGCCAGCAGTAGACAGGCAAACCAAGAGACCCAGTACTTC.

V gene TRBV11-3 combines with J gene TRBJ2-1; TRBD1 matches 7 bases. The germline gives CDR1 SGHNT, CDR2 YENEEA. V trimming: 5 bases; J trimming: 7 bases; junction bases outside the gene matches: 11. The CDR3 runs to 15 residues. DNA for the CDR3: TGTGCCAGCAGCCCGGGTCACCAGGGGGTAAATGAGCAGTTCTTC. It encodes CASSPGHQGVNEQFF.

A word on this clone: One end of the junction fails to match germline, which may point to a read error. The rearrangement links TRBV5-4 to TRBJ1-2; 9 nucleotides line up with TRBD1. CDR1 and CDR2 (germline): SGHNT, YYREEE (reference sequence). This CDR3 comprises 17 residues. The CDR3 coding sequence is TGTGCCAGCAGCCCCCCCCCTACCGGGACAGGGTCGTTTGATGGCGTCTTC. It yields the protein CASSPPPTGTGSFDGVF.